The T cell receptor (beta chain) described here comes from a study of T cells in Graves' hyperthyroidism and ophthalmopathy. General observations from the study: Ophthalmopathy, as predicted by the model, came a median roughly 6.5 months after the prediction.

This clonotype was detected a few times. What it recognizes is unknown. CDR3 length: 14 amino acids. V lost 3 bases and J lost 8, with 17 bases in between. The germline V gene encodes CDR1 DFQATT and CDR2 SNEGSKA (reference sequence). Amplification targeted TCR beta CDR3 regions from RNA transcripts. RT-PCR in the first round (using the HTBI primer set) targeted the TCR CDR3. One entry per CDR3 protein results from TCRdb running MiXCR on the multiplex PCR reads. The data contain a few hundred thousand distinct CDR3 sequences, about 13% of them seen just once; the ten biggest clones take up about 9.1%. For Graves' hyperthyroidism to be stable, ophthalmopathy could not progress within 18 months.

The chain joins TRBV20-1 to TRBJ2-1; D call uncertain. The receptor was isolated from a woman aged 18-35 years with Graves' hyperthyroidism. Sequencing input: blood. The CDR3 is CSARNPGLLDEQFF. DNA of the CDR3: TGCAGTGCTAGGAACCCGGGTCTTTTGGATGAGCAGTTCTTC.